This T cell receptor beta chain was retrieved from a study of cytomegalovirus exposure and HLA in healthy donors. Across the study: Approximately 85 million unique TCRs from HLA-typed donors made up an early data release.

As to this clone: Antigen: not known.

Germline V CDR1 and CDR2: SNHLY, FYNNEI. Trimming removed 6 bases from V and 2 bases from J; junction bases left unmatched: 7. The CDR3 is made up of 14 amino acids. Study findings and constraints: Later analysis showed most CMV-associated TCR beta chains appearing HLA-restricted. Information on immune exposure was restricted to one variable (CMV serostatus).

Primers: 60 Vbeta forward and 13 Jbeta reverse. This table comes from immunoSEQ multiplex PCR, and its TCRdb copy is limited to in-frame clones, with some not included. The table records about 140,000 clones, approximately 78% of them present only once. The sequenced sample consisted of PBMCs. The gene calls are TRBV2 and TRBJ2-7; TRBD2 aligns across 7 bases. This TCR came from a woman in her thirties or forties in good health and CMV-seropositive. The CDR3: CASRGGQGPYEQYF. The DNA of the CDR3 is TGTGCCAGCAGGGGAGGGCAGGGTCCCTACGAGCAGTACTTC. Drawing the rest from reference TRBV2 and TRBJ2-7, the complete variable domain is EPEVTQTPSHQVTQMGQEVILRCVPISNHLYFYWYRQILGQKVEFLVSFYNNEISEKSEIFDDQFSVERPDGSNFTLKIRSTKLEDSAMYFCASRGGQGPYEQYFGPGTRLTVT.